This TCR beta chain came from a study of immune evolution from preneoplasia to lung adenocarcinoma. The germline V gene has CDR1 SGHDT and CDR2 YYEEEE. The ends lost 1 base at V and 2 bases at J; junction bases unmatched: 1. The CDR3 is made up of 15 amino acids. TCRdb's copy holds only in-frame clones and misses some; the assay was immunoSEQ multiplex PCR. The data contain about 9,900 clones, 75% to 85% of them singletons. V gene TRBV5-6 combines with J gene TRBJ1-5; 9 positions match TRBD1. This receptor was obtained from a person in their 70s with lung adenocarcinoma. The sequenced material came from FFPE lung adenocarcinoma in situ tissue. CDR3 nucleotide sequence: TGTGCCAGCAGCTTGAGGACAGGGGGCAATCAGCCCCAGCATTTT. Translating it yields CASSLRTGGNQPQHF.